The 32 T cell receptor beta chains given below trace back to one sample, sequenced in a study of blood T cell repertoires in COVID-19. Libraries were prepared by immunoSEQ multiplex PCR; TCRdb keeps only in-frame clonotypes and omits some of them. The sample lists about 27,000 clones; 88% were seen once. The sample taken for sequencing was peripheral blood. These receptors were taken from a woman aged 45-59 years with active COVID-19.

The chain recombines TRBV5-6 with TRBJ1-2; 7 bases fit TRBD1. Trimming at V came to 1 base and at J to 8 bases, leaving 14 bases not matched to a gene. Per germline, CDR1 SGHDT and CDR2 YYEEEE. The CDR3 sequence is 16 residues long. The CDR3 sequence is CASSLYQGEIGRGYTF. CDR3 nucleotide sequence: TGTGCCAGCAGCTTGTACCAGGGGGAGATAGGTCGGGGCTACACCTTC. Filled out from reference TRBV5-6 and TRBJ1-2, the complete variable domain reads DAGVTQSPTHLIKTRGQQVTLRCSPKSGHDTVSWYQQALGQGPQFIFQYYEEEERQRGNFPDRFSGHQFPNYSSELNVNALLLGDSALYLCASSLYQGEIGRGYTFGSGTRLTVV.

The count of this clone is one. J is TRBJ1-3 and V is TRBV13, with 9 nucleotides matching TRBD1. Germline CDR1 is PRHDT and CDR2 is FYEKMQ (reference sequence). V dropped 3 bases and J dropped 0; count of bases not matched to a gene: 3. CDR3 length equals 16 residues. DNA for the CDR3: TGTGCCAGCAGCTTGGACAGGGGAGGCTCTGGAAACACCATATATTTT. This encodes CASSLDRGGSGNTIYF.

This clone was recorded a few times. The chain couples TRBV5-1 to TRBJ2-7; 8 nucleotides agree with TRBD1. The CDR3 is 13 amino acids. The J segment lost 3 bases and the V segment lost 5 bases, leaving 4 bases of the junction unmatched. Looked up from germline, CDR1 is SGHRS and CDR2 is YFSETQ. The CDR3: CASRRTGNYEQYF. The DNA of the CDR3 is TGCGCCAGCAGGAGGACAGGGAACTACGAGCAGTACTTC.

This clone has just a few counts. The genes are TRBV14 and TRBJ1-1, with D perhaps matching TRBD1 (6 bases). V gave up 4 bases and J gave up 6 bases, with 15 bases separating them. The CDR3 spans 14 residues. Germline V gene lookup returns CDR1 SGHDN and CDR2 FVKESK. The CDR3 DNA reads TGTGCCAGCAGCCGGTCTACCAGGGGCGCTGAAGCTTTCTTT. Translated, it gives CASSRSTRGAEAFF.

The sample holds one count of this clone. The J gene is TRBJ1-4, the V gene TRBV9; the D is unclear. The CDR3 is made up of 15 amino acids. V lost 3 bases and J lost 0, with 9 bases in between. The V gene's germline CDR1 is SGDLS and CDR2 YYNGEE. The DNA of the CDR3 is TGTGCCAGCAGCGCGGGAGTTGCAACTAATGAAAAACTGTTTTTT. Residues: CASSAGVATNEKLFF.

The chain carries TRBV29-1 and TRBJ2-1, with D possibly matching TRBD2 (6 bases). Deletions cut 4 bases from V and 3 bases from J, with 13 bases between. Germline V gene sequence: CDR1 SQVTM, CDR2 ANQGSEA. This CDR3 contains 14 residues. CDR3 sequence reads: CSVVGGNVYNEQFF. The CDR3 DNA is TGCAGCGTTGTAGGAGGGAACGTCTACAATGAGCAGTTCTTC.

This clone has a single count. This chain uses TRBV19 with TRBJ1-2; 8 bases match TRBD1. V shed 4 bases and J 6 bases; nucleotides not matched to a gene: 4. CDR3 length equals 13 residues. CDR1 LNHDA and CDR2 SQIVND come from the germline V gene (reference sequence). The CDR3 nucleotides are TGTGCCAGTAGTACCGGACAGGGAGATGGCTACACCTTC. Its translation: CASSTGQGDGYTF.

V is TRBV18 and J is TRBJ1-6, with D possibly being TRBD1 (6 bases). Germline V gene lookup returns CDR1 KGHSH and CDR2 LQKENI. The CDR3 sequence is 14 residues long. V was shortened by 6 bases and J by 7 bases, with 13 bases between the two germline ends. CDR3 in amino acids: CASSRGAKNSPLHF. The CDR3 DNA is TGTGCCAGCTCCCGGGGGGCCAAAAATTCACCCCTCCACTTT. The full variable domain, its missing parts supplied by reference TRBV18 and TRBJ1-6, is NAGVMQNPRHLVRRRGQEARLRCSPMKGHSHVYWYRQLPEEGLKFMVYLQKENIIDESGMPKERFSAEFPKEGPSILRIQQVVRGDSAAYFCASSRGAKNSPLHFGNGTRLTVT.

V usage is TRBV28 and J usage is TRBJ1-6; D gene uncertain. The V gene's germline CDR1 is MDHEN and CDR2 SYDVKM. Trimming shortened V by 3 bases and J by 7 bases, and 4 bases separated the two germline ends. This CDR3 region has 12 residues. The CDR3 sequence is CASSFINSPLHF. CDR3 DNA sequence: TGTGCCAGCAGTTTTATAAATTCACCCCTCCACTTT.

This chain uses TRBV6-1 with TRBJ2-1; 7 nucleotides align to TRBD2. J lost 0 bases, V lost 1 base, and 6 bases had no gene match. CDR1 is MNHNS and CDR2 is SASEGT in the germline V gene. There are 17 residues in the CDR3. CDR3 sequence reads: CASSEVGGGSSYNEQFF. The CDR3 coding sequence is TGTGCCAGCAGTGAAGTGGGGGGAGGGAGCTCCTACAATGAGCAGTTCTTC.

The CDR3 protein is CASSYSGQYGYTF. CDR3 nucleotide sequence: TGTGCCAGCAGTTACTCGGGACAGTATGGCTACACCTTC. The chain has TRBV6-5 and TRBJ1-2; 7 bases match TRBD1. Trimming at V came to 0 bases and at J to 5 bases, leaving 0 bases not matched to a gene. The CDR3 is 13 amino acids. CDR1 is MNHEY and CDR2 is SVGAGI in the germline V gene.

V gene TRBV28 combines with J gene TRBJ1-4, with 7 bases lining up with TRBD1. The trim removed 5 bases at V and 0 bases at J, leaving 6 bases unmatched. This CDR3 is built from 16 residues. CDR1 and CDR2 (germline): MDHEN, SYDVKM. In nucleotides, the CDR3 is TGTGCCAGCAGTGAGCAGGGGGAAGCAACTAATGAAAAACTGTTTTTT. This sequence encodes CASSEQGEATNEKLFF.

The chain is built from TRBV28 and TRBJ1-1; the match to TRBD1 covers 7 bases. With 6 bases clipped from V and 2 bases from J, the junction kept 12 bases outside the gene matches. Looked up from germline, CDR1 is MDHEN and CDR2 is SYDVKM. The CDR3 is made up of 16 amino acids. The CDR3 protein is CASRNNGQAGNTEAFF. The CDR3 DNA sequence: TGTGCCAGCAGAAACAACGGACAGGCCGGCAACACTGAAGCTTTCTTT.

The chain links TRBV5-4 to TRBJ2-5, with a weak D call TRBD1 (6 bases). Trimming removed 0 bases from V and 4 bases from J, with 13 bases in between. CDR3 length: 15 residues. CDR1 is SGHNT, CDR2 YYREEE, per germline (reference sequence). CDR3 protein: CASSLDQGRGETQYF. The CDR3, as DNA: TGTGCCAGCAGCTTGGACCAGGGGAGAGGAGAGACCCAGTACTTC. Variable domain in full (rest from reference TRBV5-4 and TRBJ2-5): ETGVTQSPTHLIKTRGQQVTLRCSSQSGHNTVSWYQQALGQGPQFIFQYYREEENGRGNFPPRFSGLQFPNYSSELNVNALELDDSALYLCASSLDQGRGETQYFGPGTRLLVL.

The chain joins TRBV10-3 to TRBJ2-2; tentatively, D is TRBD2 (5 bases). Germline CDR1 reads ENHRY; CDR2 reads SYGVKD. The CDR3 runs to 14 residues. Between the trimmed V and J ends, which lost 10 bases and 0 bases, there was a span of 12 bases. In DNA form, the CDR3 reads TGTGCCAGCTCCGCCGGGACGAACACCGGGGAGCTGTTTTTT. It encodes CASSAGTNTGELFF.

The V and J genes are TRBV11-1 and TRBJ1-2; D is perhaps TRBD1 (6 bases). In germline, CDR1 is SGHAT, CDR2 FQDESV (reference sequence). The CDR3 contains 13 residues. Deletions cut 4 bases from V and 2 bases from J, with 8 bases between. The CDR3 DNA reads TGTGCCAGCAGCTGGGACATCAACTATGGCTACACCTTC. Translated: CASSWDINYGYTF.

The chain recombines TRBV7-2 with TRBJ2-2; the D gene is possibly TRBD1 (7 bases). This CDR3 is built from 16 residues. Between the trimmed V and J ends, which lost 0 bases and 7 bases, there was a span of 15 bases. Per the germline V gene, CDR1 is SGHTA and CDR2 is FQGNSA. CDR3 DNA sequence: TGTGCCAGCAGCTTAGCGGGGGGACAGAGGGGCGGGGAGCTGTTTTTT. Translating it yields CASSLAGGQRGGELFF.

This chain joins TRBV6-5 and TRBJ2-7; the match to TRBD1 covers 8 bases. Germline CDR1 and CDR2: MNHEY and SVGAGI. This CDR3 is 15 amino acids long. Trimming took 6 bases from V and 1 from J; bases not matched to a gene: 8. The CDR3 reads CASRAQGARSYEQYF. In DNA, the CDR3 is TGTGCCAGCAGAGCCCAGGGGGCGCGTTCCTACGAGCAGTACTTC.

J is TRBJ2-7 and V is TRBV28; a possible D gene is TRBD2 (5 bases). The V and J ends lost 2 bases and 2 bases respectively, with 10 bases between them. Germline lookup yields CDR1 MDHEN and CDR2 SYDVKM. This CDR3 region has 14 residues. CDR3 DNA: TGTGCCAGCAGTTTAACCGGGGTAACCTACGAGCAGTACTTC. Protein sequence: CASSLTGVTYEQYF.

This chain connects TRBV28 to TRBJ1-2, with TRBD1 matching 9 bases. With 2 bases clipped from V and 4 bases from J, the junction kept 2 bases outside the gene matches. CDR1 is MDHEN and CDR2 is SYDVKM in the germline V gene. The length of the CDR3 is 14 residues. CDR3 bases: TGTGCCAGCAGTTTACGGGACAGGGTCTATGGCTACACCTTC. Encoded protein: CASSLRDRVYGYTF.

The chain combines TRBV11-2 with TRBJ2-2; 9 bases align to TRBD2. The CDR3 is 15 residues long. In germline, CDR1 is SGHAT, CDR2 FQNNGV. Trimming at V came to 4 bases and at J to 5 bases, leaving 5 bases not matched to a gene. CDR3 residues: CASSYGGRGTGELFF. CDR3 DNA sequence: TGTGCCAGCAGCTATGGCGGGAGGGGGACCGGGGAGCTGTTTTTT.

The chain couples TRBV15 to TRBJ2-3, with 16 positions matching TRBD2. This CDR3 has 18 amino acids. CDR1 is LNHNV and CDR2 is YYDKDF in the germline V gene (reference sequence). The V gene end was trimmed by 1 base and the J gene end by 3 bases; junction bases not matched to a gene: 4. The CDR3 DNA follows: TGTGCCACCAGCAGAGGAGGGACTAGCGGGAGGGCTACAGATACGCAGTATTTT. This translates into CATSRGGTSGRATDTQYF.

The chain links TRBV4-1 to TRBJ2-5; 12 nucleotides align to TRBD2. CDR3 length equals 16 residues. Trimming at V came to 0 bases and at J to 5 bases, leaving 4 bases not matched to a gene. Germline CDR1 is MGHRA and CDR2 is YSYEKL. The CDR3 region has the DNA TGCGCCAGCAGCCAAGAACTAGCGGGAGGTGGTGAGACCCAGTACTTC. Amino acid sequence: CASSQELAGGGETQYF.

CDR3 coding DNA: TGTGCCAGCTCACCAACGGCAGGGGGCGGCTATGGCTACACCTTC. Its protein product is CASSPTAGGGYGYTF. This rearrangement joins TRBV18 to TRBJ1-2; the match to TRBD1 covers 8 bases. The CDR3 contains 15 residues. Germline CDR1 KGHSH, CDR2 LQKENI. With V trimmed by 2 bases and J by 4 bases, 6 bases remained unmatched.

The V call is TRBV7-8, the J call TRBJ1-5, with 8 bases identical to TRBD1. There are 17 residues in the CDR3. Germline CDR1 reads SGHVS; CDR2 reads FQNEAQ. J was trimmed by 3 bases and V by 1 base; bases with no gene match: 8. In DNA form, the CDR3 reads TGTGCCAGCAGCTTAGGAGCAGGGGGCGCTTTCAATCAGCCCCAGCATTTT. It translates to CASSLGAGGAFNQPQHF. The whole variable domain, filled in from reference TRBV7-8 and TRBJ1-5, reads GAGVSQSPRYKVAKRGQDVALRCDPISGHVSLFWYQQALGQGPEFLTYFQNEAQLDKSGLPSDRFFAERPEGSVSTLKIQRTQQEDSAVYLCASSLGAGGAFNQPQHFGDGTRLSIL.

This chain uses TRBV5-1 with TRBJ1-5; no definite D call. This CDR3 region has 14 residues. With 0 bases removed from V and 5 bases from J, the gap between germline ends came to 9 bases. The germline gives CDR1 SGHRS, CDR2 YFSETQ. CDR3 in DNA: TGCGCCAGCAGCTTGGGGTTCGGGGATCAGCCCCAGCATTTT. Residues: CASSLGFGDQPQHF.

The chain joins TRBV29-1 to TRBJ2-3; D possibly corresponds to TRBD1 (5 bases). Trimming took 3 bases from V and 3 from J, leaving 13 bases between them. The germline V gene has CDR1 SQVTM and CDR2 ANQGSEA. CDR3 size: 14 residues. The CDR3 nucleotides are TGCAGCGTTGATCCGGGCCAGGGAACAGATACGCAGTATTTT. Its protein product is CSVDPGQGTDTQYF.

CDR3 loop: CASSNRGSAGNTIYF. The DNA for the CDR3 is TGTGCCAGCAGCAACAGGGGCTCTGCTGGAAACACCATATATTTT. The rearrangement joins TRBV6-5 to TRBJ1-3; 7 bases align to TRBD1. The CDR3 is 15 amino acids. J lost 2 bases, V lost 6 bases, and 7 bases had no gene match. Germline V gene data show CDR1 as MNHEY and CDR2 as SVGAGI.

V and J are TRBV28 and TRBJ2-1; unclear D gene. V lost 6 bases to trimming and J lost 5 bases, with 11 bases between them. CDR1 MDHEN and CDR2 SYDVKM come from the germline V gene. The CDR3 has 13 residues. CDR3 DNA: TGTGCCAGCAGGCCTAGTACCGACAATGAGCAGTTCTTC. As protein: CASRPSTDNEQFF.

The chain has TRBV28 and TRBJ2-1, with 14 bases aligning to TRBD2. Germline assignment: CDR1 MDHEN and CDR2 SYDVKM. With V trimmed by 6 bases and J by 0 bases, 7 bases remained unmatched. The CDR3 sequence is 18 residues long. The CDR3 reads CASSPGLAGALSYNEQFF. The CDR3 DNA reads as TGTGCCAGCAGCCCGGGACTAGCGGGAGCCCTCTCCTACAATGAGCAGTTCTTC. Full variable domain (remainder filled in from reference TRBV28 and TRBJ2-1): DVKVTQSSRYLVKRTGEKVFLECVQDMDHENMFWYRQDPGLGLRLIYFSYDVKMKEKGDIPEGYSVSREKKERFSLILESASTNQTSMYLCASSPGLAGALSYNEQFFGPGTRLTVL.

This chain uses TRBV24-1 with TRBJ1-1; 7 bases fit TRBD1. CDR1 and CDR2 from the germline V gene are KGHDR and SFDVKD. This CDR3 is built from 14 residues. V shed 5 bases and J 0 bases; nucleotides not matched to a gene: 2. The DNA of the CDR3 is TGTGCCACCAGTGCAGGGACAGTGAACACTGAAGCTTTCTTT. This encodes CATSAGTVNTEAFF.

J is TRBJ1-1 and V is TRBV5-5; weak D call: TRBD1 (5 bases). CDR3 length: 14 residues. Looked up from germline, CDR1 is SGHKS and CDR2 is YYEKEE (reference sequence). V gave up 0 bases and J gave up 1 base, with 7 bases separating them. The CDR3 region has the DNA TGTGCCAGCAGCTTGGGGGGCCAGAACACTGAAGCTTTCTTT. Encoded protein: CASSLGGQNTEAFF.